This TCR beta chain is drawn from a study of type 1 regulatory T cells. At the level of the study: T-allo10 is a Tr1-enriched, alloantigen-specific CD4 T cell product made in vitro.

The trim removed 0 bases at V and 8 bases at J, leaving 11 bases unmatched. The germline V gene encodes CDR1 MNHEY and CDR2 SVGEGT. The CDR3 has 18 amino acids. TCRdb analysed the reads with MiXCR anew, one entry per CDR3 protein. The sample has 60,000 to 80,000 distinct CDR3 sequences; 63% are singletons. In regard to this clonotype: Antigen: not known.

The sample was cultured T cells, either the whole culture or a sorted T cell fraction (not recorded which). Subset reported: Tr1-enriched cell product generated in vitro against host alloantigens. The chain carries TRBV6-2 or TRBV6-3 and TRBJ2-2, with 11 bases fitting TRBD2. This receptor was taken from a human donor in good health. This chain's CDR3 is CASSYSLTLAGGPGELFF. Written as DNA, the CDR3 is TGTGCCAGCAGTTACTCCCTGACTCTAGCGGGAGGCCCGGGGGAGCTGTTTTTT.